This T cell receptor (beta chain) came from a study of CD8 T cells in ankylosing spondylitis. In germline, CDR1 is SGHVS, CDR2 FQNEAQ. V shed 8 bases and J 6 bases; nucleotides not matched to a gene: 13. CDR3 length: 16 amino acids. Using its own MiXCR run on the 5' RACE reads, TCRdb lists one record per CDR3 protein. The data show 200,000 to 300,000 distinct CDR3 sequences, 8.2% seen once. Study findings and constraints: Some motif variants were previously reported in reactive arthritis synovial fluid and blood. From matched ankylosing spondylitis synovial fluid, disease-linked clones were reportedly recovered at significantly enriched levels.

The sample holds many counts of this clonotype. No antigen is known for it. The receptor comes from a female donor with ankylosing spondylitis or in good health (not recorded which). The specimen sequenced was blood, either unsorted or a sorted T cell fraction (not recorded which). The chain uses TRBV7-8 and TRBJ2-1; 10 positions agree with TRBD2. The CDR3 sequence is CASSVFGAGGFNEQFF. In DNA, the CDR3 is TGTGCCAGCTCGGTTTTTGGAGCGGGAGGGTTCAATGAGCAGTTCTTC.